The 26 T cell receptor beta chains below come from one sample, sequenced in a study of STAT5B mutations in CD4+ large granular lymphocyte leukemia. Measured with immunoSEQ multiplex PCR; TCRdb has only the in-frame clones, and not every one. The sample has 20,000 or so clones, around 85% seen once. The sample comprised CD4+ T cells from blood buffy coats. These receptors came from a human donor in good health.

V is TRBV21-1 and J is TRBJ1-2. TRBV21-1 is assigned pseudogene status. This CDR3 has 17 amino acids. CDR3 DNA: TGTGCCAGCAGCAAAGTGGTTTCCGAGTTGGTAGGCTATGGCTACACCTTC. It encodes CASSKVVSELVGYGYTF.

CDR3: CASSYSIGPSYNEQFF. In DNA, the CDR3 is TGTGCCAGCAGTTACTCGATAGGTCCCTCCTACAATGAGCAGTTCTTC. The chain joins TRBV6-6 to TRBJ2-1, with D unresolved. The CDR3 extends over 16 amino acids. V shed 0 bases and J shed 0 bases, with 9 bases lying between them. CDR1 and CDR2 (germline): MNHNY, SVGAGI (reference sequence).

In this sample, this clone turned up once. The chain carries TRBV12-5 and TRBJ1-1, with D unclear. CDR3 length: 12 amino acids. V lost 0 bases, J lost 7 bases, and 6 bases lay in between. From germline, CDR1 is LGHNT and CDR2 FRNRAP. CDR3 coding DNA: TGTGCTAGTGGTTTGGTAAGGGATGAAGCTTTCTTT. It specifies CASGLVRDEAFF.

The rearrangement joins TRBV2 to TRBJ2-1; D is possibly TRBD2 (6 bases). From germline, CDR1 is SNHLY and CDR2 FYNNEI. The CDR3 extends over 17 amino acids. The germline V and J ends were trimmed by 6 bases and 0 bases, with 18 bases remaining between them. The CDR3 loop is CASRTLRLGSSYNEQFF. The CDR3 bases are TGTGCCAGCAGGACCCTCCGACTAGGGAGCTCCTACAATGAGCAGTTCTTC.

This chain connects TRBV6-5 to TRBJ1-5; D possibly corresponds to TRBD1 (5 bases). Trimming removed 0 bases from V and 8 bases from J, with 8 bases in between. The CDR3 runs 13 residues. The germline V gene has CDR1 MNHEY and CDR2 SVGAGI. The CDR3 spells CASSYSWGKPQHF. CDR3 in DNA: TGTGCCAGCAGTTACTCGTGGGGCAAGCCCCAGCATTTT.

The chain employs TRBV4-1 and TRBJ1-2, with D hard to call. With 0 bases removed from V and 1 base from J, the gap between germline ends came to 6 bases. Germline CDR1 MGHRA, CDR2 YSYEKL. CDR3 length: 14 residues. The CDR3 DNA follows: TGCGCCAGCAGCCAAGATGGAGGTAACTATGGCTACACCTTC. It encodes CASSQDGGNYGYTF.

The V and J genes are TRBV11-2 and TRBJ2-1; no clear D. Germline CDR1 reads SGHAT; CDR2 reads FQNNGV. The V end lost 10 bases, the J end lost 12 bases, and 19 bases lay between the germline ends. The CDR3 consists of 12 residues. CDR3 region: CATLIDRALQFF. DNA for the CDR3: TGTGCCACCTTAATCGACCGGGCATTGCAGTTCTTC.

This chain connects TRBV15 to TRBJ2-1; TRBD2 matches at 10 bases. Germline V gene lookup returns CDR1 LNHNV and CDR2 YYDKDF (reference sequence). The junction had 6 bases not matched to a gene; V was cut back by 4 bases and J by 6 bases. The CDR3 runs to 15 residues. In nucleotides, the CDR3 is TGTGCCACCAGCAAAAGAGCGGGAGGGATCAATGAGCAGTTCTTC. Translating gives CATSKRAGGINEQFF.

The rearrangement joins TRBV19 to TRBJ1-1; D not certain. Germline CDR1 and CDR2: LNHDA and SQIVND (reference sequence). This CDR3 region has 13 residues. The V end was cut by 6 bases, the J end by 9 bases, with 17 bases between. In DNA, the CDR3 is TGTGCCAGTAGGAGACCCCCAGCCTTTAAAGCTTTCTTT. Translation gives CASRRPPAFKAFF.

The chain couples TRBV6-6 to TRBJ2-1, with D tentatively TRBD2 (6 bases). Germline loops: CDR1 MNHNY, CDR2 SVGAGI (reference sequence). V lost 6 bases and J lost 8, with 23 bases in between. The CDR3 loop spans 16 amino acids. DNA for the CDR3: TGTGCCAGCAGCCCCCCCGTCCGCGGGAAGCCGCATGAGCAGTTCTTC. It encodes CASSPPVRGKPHEQFF.

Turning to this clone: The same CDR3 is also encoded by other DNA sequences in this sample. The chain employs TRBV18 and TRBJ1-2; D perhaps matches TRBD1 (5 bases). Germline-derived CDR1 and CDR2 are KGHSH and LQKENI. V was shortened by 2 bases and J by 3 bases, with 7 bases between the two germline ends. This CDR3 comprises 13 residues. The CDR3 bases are TGTGCCAGCTCACCAGGGACGGACTATGGCTACACCTTC. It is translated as CASSPGTDYGYTF. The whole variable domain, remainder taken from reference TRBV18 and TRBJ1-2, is NAGVMQNPRHLVRRRGQEARLRCSPMKGHSHVYWYRQLPEEGLKFMVYLQKENIIDESGMPKERFSAEFPKEGPSILRIQQVVRGDSAAYFCASSPGTDYGYTFGSGTRLTVV.

The CDR3 sequence is CASSVGQNEVDTQYF. The DNA of the CDR3 is TGTGCCAGCAGTGTCGGACAGAACGAAGTAGATACGCAGTATTTT. The chain employs TRBV2 and TRBJ2-3; weak D call: TRBD1 (6 bases). Germline lookup yields CDR1 SNHLY and CDR2 FYNNEI. The V gene lost 4 bases and the J gene lost 5 bases, with 16 bases spanning the gap. This CDR3 comprises 15 residues.

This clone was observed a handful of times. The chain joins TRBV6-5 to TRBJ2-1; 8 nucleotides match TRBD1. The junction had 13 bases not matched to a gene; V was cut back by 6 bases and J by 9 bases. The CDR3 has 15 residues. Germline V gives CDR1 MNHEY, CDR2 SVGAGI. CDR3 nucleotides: TGTGCCAGCAGCAGGGACAGGCGAACGATGGGTGAGCAGTTCTTC. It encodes CASSRDRRTMGEQFF.

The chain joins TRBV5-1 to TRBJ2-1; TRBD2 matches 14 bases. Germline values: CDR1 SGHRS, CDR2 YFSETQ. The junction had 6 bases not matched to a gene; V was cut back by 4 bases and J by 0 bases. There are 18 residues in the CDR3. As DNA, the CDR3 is TGCGCCAGCAGCCTGCGGACTAGCGGGAGGAGCTCCTACAATGAGCAGTTCTTC. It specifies CASSLRTSGRSSYNEQFF.

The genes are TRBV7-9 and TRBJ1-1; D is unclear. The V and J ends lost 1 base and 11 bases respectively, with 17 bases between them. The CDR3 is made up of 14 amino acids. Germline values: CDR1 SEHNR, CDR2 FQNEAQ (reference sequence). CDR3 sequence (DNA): TGTGCCAGCAGCTTAGTCGGCAGCATGTCGGGTGCTTTCTTT. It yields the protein CASSLVGSMSGAFF.

In DNA form, the CDR3 reads TGTGCCAGTAGTACTTCCAGGGGGCGATACGAGCAGTACTTC. It codes for CASSTSRGRYEQYF. The chain is built from TRBV19 and TRBJ2-7; TRBD1 aligns across 8 bases. V was clipped by 4 bases and J by 4 bases; unmatched bases: 6. The CDR3 contains 14 residues. Germline CDR1 LNHDA, CDR2 SQIVND (reference sequence).

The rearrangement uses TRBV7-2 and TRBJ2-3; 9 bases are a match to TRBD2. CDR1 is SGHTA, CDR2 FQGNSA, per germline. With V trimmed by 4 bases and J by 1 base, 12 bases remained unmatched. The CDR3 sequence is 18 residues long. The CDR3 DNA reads TGTGCCAGCAGCTCAAAGCAGACTAGCGGAGTGGGCACAGATACGCAGTATTTT. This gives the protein CASSSKQTSGVGTDTQYF.

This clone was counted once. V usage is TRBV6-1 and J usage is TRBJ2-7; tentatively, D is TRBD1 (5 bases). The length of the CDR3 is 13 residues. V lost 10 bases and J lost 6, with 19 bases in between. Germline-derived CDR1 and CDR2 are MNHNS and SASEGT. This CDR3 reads CATPRQPPGEQYF. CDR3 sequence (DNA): TGTGCCACTCCCCGACAGCCCCCCGGCGAGCAGTACTTC.

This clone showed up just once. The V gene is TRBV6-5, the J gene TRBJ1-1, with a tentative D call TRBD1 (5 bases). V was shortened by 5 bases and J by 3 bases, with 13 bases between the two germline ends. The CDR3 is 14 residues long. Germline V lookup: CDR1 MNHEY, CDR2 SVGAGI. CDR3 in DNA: TGTGCCAGCAGTCGGGGCCGTCAGGACACTGAAGCTTTCTTT. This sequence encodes CASSRGRQDTEAFF.

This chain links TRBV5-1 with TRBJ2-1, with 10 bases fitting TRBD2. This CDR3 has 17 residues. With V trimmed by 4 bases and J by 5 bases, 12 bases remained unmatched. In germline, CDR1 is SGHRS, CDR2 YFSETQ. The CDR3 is CASSQTSGRAINNEQFF. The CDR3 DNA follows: TGCGCCAGCAGCCAGACAAGCGGGAGGGCCATCAACAATGAGCAGTTCTTC.

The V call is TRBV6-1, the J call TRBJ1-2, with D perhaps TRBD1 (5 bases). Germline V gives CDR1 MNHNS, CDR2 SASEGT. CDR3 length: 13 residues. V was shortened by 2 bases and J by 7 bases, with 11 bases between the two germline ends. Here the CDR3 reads CASSEWGGSGYTF. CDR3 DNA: TGTGCCAGCAGTGAATGGGGGGGGAGTGGCTACACCTTC.

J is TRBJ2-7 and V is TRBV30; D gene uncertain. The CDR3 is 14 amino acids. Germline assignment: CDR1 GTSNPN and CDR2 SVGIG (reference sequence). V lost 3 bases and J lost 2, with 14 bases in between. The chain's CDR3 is CAWSEIAWTYEQYF. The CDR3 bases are TGTGCCTGGAGCGAAATTGCTTGGACCTACGAGCAGTACTTC.

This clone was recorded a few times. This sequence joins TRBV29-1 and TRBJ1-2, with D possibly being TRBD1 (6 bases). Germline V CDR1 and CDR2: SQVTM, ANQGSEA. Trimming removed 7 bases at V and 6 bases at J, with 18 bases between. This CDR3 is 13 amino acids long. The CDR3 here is CSAQTGTLDGYTF. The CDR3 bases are TGCAGCGCCCAGACCGGGACATTGGATGGCTACACCTTC.

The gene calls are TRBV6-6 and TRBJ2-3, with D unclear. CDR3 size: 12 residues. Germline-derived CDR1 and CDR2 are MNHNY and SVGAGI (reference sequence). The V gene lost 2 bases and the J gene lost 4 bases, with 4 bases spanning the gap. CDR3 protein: CASSYVADTQYF. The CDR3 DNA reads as TGTGCCAGCAGTTACGTCGCAGATACGCAGTATTTT.

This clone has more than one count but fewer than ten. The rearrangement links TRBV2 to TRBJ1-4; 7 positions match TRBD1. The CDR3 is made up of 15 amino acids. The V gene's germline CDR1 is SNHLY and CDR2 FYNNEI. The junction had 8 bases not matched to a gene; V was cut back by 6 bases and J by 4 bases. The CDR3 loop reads CASSEQGVGNEKLFF. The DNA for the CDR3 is TGTGCCAGCAGCGAGCAGGGGGTGGGTAATGAAAAACTGTTTTTT. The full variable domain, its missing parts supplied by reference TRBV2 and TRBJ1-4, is EPEVTQTPSHQVTQMGQEVILRCVPISNHLYFYWYRQILGQKVEFLVSFYNNEISEKSEIFDDQFSVERPDGSNFTLKIRSTKLEDSAMYFCASSEQGVGNEKLFFGSGTQLSVL.

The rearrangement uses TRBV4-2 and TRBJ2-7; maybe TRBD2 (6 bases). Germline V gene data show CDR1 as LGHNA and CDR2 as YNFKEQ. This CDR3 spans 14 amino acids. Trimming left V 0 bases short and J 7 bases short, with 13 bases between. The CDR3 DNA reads TGTGCCAGCAGCCAAGATGGGGGGATGTGGGAGCAGTACTTC. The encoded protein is CASSQDGGMWEQYF.